The clone carrying this T cell receptor beta chain was seen only a few times. Its antigen is not identified. This sample was taken from a study of blood T cells in healthy people across ages. Using a J-beta primer mix together with a sample-barcoded 5' primer, a second PCR was run for roughly 6 to 12 cycles. Each CDR3 protein is one row after TCRdb ran MiXCR on the 5' RACE reads. The sample lists 1.5 million to 2 million distinct CDR3 sequences; roughly 32% were seen once. The CDR3 consists of 15 residues. Between the trimmed V and J ends, which lost 2 bases and 2 bases, there was a span of 12 bases. The germline V gene has CDR1 MNHEY and CDR2 SVGAGI. The donors, healthy Caucasians from Russia, were aged about 6 to 95. Study conclusions and caveats: Expanded clonotype changes were possibly confounded by unknown donor CMV status. The percentage of naive T cells correlated strongly with TCR beta diversity. Since the PBMCs were unsorted, naive and antigen-experienced cells could not be conclusively compared.

The chain carries TRBV6-5 and TRBJ1-1, with D possibly being TRBD1 (6 bases). What was sequenced was blood. This TCR was recovered from a woman aged 25 to 39 in good health. The CDR3 DNA sequence: TGTGCCAGCAGTTACGGGGGGCTGGTCAACACTGAAGCTTTCTTT. Its protein product is CASSYGGLVNTEAFF.